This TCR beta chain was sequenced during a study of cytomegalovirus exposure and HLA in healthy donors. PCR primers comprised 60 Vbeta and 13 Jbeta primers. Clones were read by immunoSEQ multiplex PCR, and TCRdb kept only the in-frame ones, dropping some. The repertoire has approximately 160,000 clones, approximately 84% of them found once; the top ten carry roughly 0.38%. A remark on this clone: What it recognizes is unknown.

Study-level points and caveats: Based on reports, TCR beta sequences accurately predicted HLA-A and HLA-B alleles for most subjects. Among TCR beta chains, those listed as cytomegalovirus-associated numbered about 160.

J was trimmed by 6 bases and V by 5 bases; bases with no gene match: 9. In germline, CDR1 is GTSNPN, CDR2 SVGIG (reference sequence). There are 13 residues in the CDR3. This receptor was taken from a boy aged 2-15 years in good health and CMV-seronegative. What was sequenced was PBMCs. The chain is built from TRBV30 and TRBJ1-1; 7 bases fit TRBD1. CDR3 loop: CAWDPTQGAEAFF. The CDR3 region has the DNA TGTGCCTGGGACCCCACTCAGGGGGCTGAAGCTTTCTTT. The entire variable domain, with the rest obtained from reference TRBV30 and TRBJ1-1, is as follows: SQTIHQWPATLVQPVGSPLSLECTVEGTSNPNLYWYRQAAGRGLQLLFYSVGIGQISSEVPQNLSASRPQDRQFILSSKKLLLSDSGFYLCAWDPTQGAEAFFGQGTRLTVV.